The next 6 T cell receptor beta chains were all read from a single sample in a study of follicular helper T cells after annual influenza vaccination. Method: immunoSEQ multiplex PCR; TCRdb's copy keeps in-frame clones and lacks some. The sample has 10,000 to 15,000 clones; 75% to 85% are singletons. This sample's time point: 2014-2015 season, pre-vaccination. This material consisted of CXCR5- memory CD4+ T cells sorted from blood, taken on the day of influenza vaccination. The receptors stem from an adult who received the influenza vaccine.

The chain is built from TRBV4-3 and TRBJ2-6, with 8 bases aligning to TRBD1. The CDR3 has 17 residues. Germline V gene lookup returns CDR1 LGHNA and CDR2 YSLEER. The junction had 2 bases not matched to a gene; V was cut back by 1 base and J by 0 bases. CDR3 sequence: CASSQGTGSSGANVLTF. The CDR3 DNA follows: TGCGCCAGCAGCCAAGGGACAGGGAGCTCTGGGGCCAACGTCCTGACTTTC.

This sequence joins TRBV10-2 and TRBJ1-5; perhaps TRBD1 as D (5 bases). Trimming pared 7 bases from V and 4 bases from J, leaving 14 bases between. Germline CDR1 and CDR2: WSHSY and SAAADI. The CDR3 loop spans 14 amino acids. In nucleotides, the CDR3 is TGCGCCAGCACCTCAGCAAGGGGAAATCAGCCCCAGCATTTT. Residues: CASTSARGNQPQHF.

The chain is built from TRBV29-1 and TRBJ2-3, with D possibly called TRBD1 or TRBD2 (5 bases each). CDR3 length: 13 amino acids. Germline loops: CDR1 SQVTM, CDR2 ANQGSEA. With 7 bases removed from V and 2 bases from J, the gap between germline ends came to 13 bases. The chain's CDR3 is CSAEGQITDTQYF. The CDR3 nucleotides are TGCAGCGCCGAGGGGCAAATCACAGATACGCAGTATTTT.

The rearrangement links TRBV27 to TRBJ1-4; TRBD1 matches at 7 bases. V lost 4 bases to trimming and J lost 11 bases; unmatched junction nucleotides: 16. Germline V gene lookup returns CDR1 MNHEY and CDR2 SMNVEV (reference sequence). There are 16 residues in the CDR3. Here the CDR3 reads CASSSLAQRGRWKLFF. CDR3 DNA sequence: TGTGCCAGCAGTTCCCTGGCCCAGAGGGGGCGATGGAAACTGTTTTTT.

The rearrangement links TRBV18 to TRBJ1-2; 11 bases line up with TRBD1. V lost 3 bases to trimming and J lost 4 bases; unmatched junction nucleotides: 1. This CDR3 is built from 14 residues. CDR1 is KGHSH, CDR2 LQKENI, per germline. The CDR3 coding sequence is TGTGCCAGCTCACCGGGACAGGGGGGCTATGGCTACACCTTC. Its translation is CASSPGQGGYGYTF.

The rearrangement joins TRBV18 to TRBJ2-5, with D maybe TRBD2 (5 bases). Matching the DNA end better, TRBJ2-7 makes the J call doubtful. The CDR3 consists of 13 residues. Per the germline V gene, CDR1 is KGHSH and CDR2 is LQKENI. The CDR3 coding sequence is TGTGCCAGCTCACCACGGAGGTCCTACGAGCAGTACTTC. It is translated as CASSPRRSYEQYF.